This entry features one TCR beta chain sequence. This receptor's antigen is unknown. Per-base quality was not reported, and no clone a single base away is much larger than it. Genomic DNA was extracted with the Qiagen DNeasy kit from unsorted PBMCs and from negatively selected CD4+ and CD8+ fractions. Using primers that anneal to V and J segments, immunoSEQ multiplex PCR amplified the TCR beta CDR3 regions. A synthetic immune receptor repertoire was used to minimize amplification bias, and any residual bias was removed computationally once sequencing was done. Under the source paper's analysis protocol: Custom Python scripts were used to quantify repertoire diversity as the Shannon entropy index. Unsorted, CD4+ and CD8+ repertoires were analyzed separately, except for combined analyses in which CD4+ and CD8+ sequences were merged in silico. A clone was considered expanded if an increase in frequency of at least 2-fold after treatment relative to C1D1 was found, and a pseudocount of 0.5 was applied to clones undetected at baseline. Singleton clones were defined as clones with 0 or 1 copy at C1D1, and non-singleton clones were defined as clones with 2 or more copies. Clones expanded in unsorted samples were annotated as CD4+, CD8+ or unknown by matching protein sequences in sorted samples from the same patient. Diversity changes from C1D1 to C4D1 were tested in paired samples using Wilcoxon tests. Not all clones reach the TCRdb copy of this immuneACCESS table, which keeps in-frame sequences only. Checked studies attribute under half of the gap to unresolved V genes and leave the rest unexplained. For V, J and clone size, that table is used; D and trimming come from the DNA. The sample table records around 25,000 clones; 80% of these occur just once. The biggest ten clones account for approximately 6.7% of the sample.

From the cysteine up to the phenylalanine, the CDR3 has a length of 14 residues. The CDR3 DNA has 42 bases and is translated from base 1. V was cut back by 0 bases and J by 5 bases, leaving a gap of 10 bases between them. The CDR1 and CDR2 encoded by the germline V gene (reference sequence) are LNHNV and YYDKDF. What this sample's time point label stands for: cycle 1 day 1 (C1D1), immediately before nivolumab initiation. Every trial patient had relapsed following autologous stem cell transplantation, and prior brentuximab vedotin exposure was what differed among cohorts A, B and C. The trial cohort included 55 to 65 patients with relapsed/refractory classical Hodgkin lymphoma, and each patient had a best overall response of complete response, partial response or progressive disease. Single-agent nivolumab was administered to trial patients in the multi-cohort phase II CheckMate 205 trial. Best overall response was determined by an independent review committee according to the 2007 International Working Group response criteria. Trial PBMCs were obtained immediately prior to nivolumab initiation (C1D1) and on therapy at cycle 2 day 1 and cycle 4 day 1. Peripheral blood was collected in 8 mL Vacutainer Cell Preparation Tubes, from which PBMCs were isolated by centrifugation and then cryopreserved.

This sample stems from a study of PD-1 blockade in classical Hodgkin lymphoma (dated by TCRdb to 2020 to 2022). Broadly, across the study: Nivolumab dosing was 3 mg/kg intravenously every 2 weeks, continuing until either disease progression or unacceptable toxicity. A peripheral blood immune signature of response to PD-1 blockade in classical Hodgkin lymphoma was defined using TCR beta sequencing and CyTOF. Findings and caveats that apply to the study as a whole: Lower diversity was seen in patients whose nivolumab began less than 1 year after ASCT, and these patients were left out of later analyses so that immune reconstitution would not confound the results. The study was restricted to a single clinical trial cohort, and the causes of repertoire differences, possibly disease activity or prior therapy, were left undefined. Baseline TCR diversity was reported to be lower in newly diagnosed patients than in healthy donors, and even lower in relapsed/refractory patients. CD4+ but not CD8+ TCR diversity rose significantly by C4D1 (p=0.0027 vs p=0.16), most apparent in complete responders (p=0.02). Trial patients with a complete response had baseline diversity similar to that of newly diagnosed patients, while partial responders and progressors had significantly lower diversity.

The chain is assembled from TRBV15 and TRBJ1-1; the D gene is possibly TRBD1, with 5 bases matching. The sample in question was peripheral blood mononuclear cells (PBMCs), obtained at baseline. The origin of this receptor is a human donor with classical Hodgkin lymphoma. The DNA sequence is given as TGTGCCACCAGCAGAGATCGGGGGTGGACTGAAGCTTTCTTT. This codes for CATSRDRGWTEAFF.